This T cell receptor beta chain was obtained from a study of shared clonotypes between healthy human individuals. Study overall: Three CD4 naive, three CD4 memory, two CD8 naive and one CD8 memory plate were used per donor.

Roughly 30,000 T cell genomes (approximately 0.2 ug DNA) went into each sorted-subset replicate. Profiling relied on immunoSEQ multiplex PCR, and the TCRdb table lists in-frame clones only, not all of them. The profile shows 2 million to 2.5 million clones, under 95% of them singletons. Comments on this clone: Antigen: not known.

Germline CDR1 SGHRS, CDR2 YFSETQ. V shed 5 bases and J 9 bases; nucleotides not matched to a gene: 7. The CDR3 sequence is 14 residues long. Findings of the study overall: Shared across four donors were approximately 5% of the naive CD4 clonotypes.

V gene TRBV5-1 combines with J gene TRBJ2-1; 11 bases fit TRBD2. The sequencing input was naive CD4+ T cells from PBMCs. Stated subset: CD45RA+ positively selected. This receptor was obtained from a man aged 18 to 30 in good health. Some clones in this sample may be carry-over from other donors' samples. The CDR3 reads CASSFISGRGEQFF. The CDR3 DNA follows: TGCGCCAGCAGTTTTATTAGCGGGAGGGGTGAGCAGTTCTTC.